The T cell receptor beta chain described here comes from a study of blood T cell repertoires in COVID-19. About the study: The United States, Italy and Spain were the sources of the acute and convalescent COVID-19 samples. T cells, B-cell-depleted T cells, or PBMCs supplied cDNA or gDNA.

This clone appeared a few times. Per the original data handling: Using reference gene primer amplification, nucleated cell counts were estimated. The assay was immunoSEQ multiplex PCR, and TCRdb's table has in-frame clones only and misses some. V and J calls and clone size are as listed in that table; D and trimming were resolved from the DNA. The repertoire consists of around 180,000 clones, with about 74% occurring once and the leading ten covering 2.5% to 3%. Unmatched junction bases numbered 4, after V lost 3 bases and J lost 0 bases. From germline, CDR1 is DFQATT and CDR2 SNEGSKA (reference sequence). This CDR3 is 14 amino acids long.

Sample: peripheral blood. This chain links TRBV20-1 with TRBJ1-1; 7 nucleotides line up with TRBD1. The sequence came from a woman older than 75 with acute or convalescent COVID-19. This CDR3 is CSASEGALNTEAFF. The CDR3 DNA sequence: TGCAGTGCTAGTGAGGGGGCCCTGAACACTGAAGCTTTCTTT.